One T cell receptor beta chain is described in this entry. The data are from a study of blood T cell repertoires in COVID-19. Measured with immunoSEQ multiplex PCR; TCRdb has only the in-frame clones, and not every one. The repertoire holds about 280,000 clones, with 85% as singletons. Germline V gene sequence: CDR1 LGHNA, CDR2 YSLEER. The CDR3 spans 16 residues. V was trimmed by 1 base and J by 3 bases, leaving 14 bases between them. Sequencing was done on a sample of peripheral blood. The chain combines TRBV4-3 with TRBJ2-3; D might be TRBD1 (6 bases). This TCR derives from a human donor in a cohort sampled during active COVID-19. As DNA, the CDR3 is TGCGCCAGCAGCCAAGGTGGCAGGGGCATGACAGATACGCAGTATTTT. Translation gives CASSQGGRGMTDTQYF.